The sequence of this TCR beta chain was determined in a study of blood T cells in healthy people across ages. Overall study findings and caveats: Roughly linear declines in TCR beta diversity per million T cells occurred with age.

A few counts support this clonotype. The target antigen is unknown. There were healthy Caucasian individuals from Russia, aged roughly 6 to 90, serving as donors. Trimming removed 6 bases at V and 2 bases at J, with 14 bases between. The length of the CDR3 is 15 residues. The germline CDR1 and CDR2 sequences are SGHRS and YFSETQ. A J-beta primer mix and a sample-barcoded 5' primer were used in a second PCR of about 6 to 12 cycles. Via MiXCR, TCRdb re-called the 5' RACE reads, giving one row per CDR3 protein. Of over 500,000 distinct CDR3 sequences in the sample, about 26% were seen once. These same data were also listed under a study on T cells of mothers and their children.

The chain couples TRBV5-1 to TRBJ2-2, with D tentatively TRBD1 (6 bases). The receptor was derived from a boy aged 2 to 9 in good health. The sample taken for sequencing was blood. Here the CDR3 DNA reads TGCGCCAGCAACCCTCGGACAGCTAACACCGGGGAGCTGTTTTTT. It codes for CASNPRTANTGELFF.